The 6 T cell receptor beta chains below all came from one sample that was sequenced in a study of blood T cell repertoires in COVID-19. Produced via immunoSEQ multiplex PCR; TCRdb's table is partial and in-frame only. The data hold around 120,000 clones, with more than 70% observed a single time. What was sequenced was peripheral blood. The source is a man between 65 and 79 years old with acute or convalescent COVID-19.

This clone was seen once. The chain employs TRBV7-3 and TRBJ2-1; the D is unclear. The CDR3 is made up of 11 amino acids. Germline V gene sequence: CDR1 SGHTA, CDR2 FQGTGA. Between the trimmed V and J ends, which lost 5 bases and 5 bases, there was a span of 4 bases. The CDR3 bases are TGTGCCAGCAGCCAGAACAATGAGCAGTTCTTC. It yields the protein CASSQNNEQFF. The entire variable domain, with the rest obtained from reference TRBV7-3 and TRBJ2-1, is as follows: GAGVSQTPSNKVTEKGKYVELRCDPISGHTALYWYRQSLGQGPEFLIYFQGTGAADDSGLPNDRFFAVRPEGSVSTLKIQRTERGDSAVYLCASSQNNEQFFGPGTRLTVL.

V gene TRBV5-5 combines with J gene TRBJ1-2; 7 bases agree with TRBD1. The CDR3 covers 15 residues. V shed 2 bases and J 8 bases; nucleotides not matched to a gene: 12. The germline CDR1 and CDR2 sequences are SGHKS and YYEKEE (reference sequence). The CDR3, as DNA: TGTGCCAGCAGCTTTGAGGACAGGACTTCGGGGGGCTACACCTTC. Amino acid sequence: CASSFEDRTSGGYTF.

V usage is TRBV2 and J usage is TRBJ2-2, with D possibly being TRBD1 (5 bases). Germline lookup yields CDR1 SNHLY and CDR2 FYNNEI. The CDR3 length is 14 residues. The V end lost 7 bases, the J end lost 1 base, and 10 bases lay between the germline ends. The CDR3 sequence is CASKDSVNTGELFF. The CDR3 nucleotides read TGTGCCAGCAAAGACAGTGTGAACACCGGGGAGCTGTTTTTT.

The chain combines TRBV15 with TRBJ1-3; D perhaps matches TRBD1 (6 bases). Trimming stripped 8 bases from V and 6 bases from J, with 14 bases between. The germline gives CDR1 LNHNV, CDR2 YYDKDF (reference sequence). The CDR3 extends over 13 amino acids. The DNA of the CDR3 is TGTGCCACCGAGTCACAGGGCTCAAACACCATATATTTT. It is translated as CATESQGSNTIYF.

The V gene is TRBV3-1 (or the pseudogene TRBV3-2), the J gene TRBJ1-4; 10 bases match TRBD1. Trimming cost V 2 bases and J 7 bases; bases outside gene matches: 1. Per germline, CDR1 LGHDT and CDR2 YNNKEL (reference sequence). The CDR3 has 14 residues. CDR3 loop: CASSQRTGGEKLFF. The CDR3 DNA sequence: TGTGCCAGCAGCCAAAGGACAGGGGGTGAAAAACTGTTTTTT.

This chain joins TRBV5-8 and TRBJ2-5, with D possibly matching TRBD2 (5 bases). Germline CDR1 reads SGHTS; CDR2 reads YDEGEE. Trimming pared 4 bases from V and 2 bases from J, leaving 12 bases between. The length of the CDR3 is 14 residues. In DNA form, the CDR3 reads TGTGCCAGCAGCCCTACGGGGATACAAGAGACCCAGTACTTC. It yields the protein CASSPTGIQETQYF.